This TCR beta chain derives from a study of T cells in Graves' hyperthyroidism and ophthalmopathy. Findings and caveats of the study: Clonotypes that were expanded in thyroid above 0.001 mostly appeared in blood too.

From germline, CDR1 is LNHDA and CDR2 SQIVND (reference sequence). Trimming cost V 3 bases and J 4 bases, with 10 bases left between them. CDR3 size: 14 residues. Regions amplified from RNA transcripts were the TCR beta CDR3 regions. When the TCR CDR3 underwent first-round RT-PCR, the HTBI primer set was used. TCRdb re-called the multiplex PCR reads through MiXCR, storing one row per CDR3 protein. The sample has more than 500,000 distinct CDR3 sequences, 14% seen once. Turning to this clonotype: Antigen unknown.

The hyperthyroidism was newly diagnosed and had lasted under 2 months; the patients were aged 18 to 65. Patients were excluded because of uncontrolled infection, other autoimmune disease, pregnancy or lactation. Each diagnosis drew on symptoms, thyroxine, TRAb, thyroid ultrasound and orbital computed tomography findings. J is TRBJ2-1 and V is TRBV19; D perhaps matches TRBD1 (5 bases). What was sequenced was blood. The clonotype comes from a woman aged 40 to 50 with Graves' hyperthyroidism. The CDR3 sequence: CASSIGRVYNEQFF. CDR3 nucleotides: TGTGCCAGTAGTATCGGCAGGGTTTACAATGAGCAGTTCTTC.